The clone carrying this TCR beta chain turned up a few times. Its antigen remains unknown. The data derive from a study of T cell responses to AZD1222 COVID-19 vaccine. V lost 3 bases and J lost 7, with 13 bases in between. This CDR3 has 15 residues. CDR1 and CDR2 from the germline V gene are MNHEY and SVGAGI. General study points: White British donors predominated, females outnumbered males, and clonal diversity was possibly underestimated.

Here immunoSEQ multiplex PCR was the method, and the copy in TCRdb shows in-frame clones only, minus some. The sample carries around 160,000 clones, around 92% recorded once. V is TRBV6-5 and J is TRBJ1-6; maybe TRBD1 (5 bases). The TCR was taken from an adult who received the AZD1222 COVID-19 vaccine. The material was peripheral blood, obtained 28 days after the second AZD1222 dose. CDR3 residues: CASSYRGTSNSPLHF. The CDR3 nucleotides read TGTGCCAGCAGTTATCGGGGGACGTCGAATTCACCCCTCCACTTT.